What follows describes a single TCR beta chain. What it binds is not known. This sample is part of a study of CD8 T cells in ankylosing spondylitis. Study outcomes and limitations: A motif in TCR beta, a set of roughly 8 highly homologous variants, appeared characteristic of ankylosing spondylitis blood. The authors reported significant enrichment of disease-linked clones in matched ankylosing spondylitis synovial fluid.

TCRdb fed the 5' RACE reads into MiXCR, producing one record per CDR3 protein. This sample carries more than 600,000 distinct CDR3 sequences, over 15% of them seen once, and the ten largest clones take around 19%. CDR1 is SEHNR, CDR2 FQNEAQ, per germline (reference sequence). CDR3 length: 14 amino acids. Trimming at V came to 5 bases and at J to 1 base, leaving 4 bases not matched to a gene. This sequence joins TRBV7-9 and TRBJ2-7, with 8 bases that match TRBD2. The material sequenced was blood, either unsorted or a sorted T cell fraction (not recorded which). The receptor comes from a male donor with ankylosing spondylitis. Here the CDR3 DNA reads TGTGCCAGCAGCGAACTAGCGGTTTCCTACGAGCAGTACTTC. Its translation: CASSELAVSYEQYF.